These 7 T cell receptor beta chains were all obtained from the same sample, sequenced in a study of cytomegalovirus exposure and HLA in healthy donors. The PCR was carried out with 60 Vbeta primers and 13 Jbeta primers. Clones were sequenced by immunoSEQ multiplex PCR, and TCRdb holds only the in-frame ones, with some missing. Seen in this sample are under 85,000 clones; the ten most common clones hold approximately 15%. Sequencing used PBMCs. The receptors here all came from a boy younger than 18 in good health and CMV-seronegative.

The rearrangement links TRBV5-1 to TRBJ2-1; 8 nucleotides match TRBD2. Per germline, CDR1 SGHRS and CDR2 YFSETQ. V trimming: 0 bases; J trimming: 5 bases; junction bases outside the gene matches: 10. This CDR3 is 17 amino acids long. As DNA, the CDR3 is TGCGCCAGCAGCTTGGGGTTACGGGGGGGGGAAAACAATGAGCAGTTCTTC. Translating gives CASSLGLRGGENNEQFF.

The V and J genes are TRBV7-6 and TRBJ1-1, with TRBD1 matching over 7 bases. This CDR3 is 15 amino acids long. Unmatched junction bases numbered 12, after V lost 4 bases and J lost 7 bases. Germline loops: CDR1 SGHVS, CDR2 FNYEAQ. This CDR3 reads CASSSGQTEENEAFF. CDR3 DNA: TGTGCCAGCAGCTCGGGACAGACGGAAGAGAATGAAGCTTTCTTT.

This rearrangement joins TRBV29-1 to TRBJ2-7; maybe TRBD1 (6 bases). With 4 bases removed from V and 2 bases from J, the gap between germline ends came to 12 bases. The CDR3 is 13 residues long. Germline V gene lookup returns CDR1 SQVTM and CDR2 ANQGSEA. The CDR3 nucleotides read TGCAGCGTTGCACCGGGACAAACCTACGAGCAGTACTTC. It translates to CSVAPGQTYEQYF.

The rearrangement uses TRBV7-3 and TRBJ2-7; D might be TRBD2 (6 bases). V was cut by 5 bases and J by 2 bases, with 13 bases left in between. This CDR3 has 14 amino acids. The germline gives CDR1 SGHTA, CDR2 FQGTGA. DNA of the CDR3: TGTGCCAGCAGCACCAGCGGAGGGGCCTACGAGCAGTACTTC. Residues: CASSTSGGAYEQYF.

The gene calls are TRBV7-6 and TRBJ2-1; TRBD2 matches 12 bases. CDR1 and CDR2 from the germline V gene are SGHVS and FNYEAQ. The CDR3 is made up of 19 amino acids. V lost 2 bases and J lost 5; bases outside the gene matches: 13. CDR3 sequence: CASSLLEDGGLAGHNEQFF. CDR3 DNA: TGTGCCAGCAGCTTATTAGAGGACGGGGGACTAGCGGGTCACAATGAGCAGTTCTTC.

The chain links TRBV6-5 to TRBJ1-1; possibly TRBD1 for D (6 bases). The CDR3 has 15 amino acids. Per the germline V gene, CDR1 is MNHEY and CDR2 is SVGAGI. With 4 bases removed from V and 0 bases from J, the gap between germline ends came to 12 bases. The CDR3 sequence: CASSSRGGVNTEAFF. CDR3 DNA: TGTGCCAGCAGTTCAAGAGGGGGGGTGAACACTGAAGCTTTCTTT.

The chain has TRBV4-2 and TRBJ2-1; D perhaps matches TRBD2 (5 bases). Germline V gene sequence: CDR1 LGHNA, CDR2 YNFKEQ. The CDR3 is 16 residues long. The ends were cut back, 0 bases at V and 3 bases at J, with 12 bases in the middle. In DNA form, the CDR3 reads TGTGCCAGCAGCCAAGAGGACTTCGGTGGCTACAATGAGCAGTTCTTC. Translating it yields CASSQEDFGGYNEQFF.